This T cell receptor beta chain was recorded in a study of blood T cell repertoires in COVID-19. At the level of the study: Samples taken during acute and convalescent COVID-19 were collected in the United States, Italy and Spain.

Sequencing was performed with immunoSEQ multiplex PCR; in TCRdb, only in-frame clones are kept and a portion is missing. This table has 300,000 to 400,000 clones, approximately 88% appearing once. The ends lost 2 bases at V and 12 bases at J; junction bases unmatched: 11. In germline, CDR1 is SGDLS, CDR2 YYNGEE. CDR3 length: 15 residues. In this sample, this clone turned up once. Source material: PBMCs or T cells enriched from blood (not recorded which). The chain uses TRBV9 and TRBJ1-6; the match to TRBD1 covers 7 bases. The sequence was obtained from a man aged 55 to 70 who had recovered from COVID-19. CDR3 sequence: CASSVSGTDRLPLHF. Written as DNA, the CDR3 is TGTGCCAGCAGCGTCTCCGGGACAGACCGTCTACCCCTCCACTTT.